The 8 T cell receptor beta chains below come from one sample, sequenced in a study of tumor-infiltrating lymphocytes in primary liver carcinoma. For each extraction, RNA and DNA were obtained together from about 21-30 mg of unsorted bulk tissue. The investigators made TCR beta cDNA from approximately 0.5 ug total RNA, using a constant-region primer. ARM-PCR, slightly modified, supplied the TCR beta libraries through three nested multiplex PCR rounds. The first two PCR rounds used TRBV1-TRBV30 primers with a Cbeta primer, 9 to 10 cycles each. Via MiXCR, TCRdb re-called the multiplex PCR reads, giving one row per CDR3 protein. The repertoire holds approximately 99,000 distinct CDR3 sequences, with more than 65% as singletons. Specimen: liver tumor tissue from sampling region 5. Specified subset: tumor region T5, tumor centre. The source of these receptors is an older woman with primary liver carcinoma and hepatitis B virus infection.

As to this clonotype: The CDR3 carries no conserved terminal phenylalanine or tryptophan, so it likely arises from a read error. The DNA is left out, because the CDR3 cannot be placed on it with certainty; the CDR3 is given as TCRdb lists it. The J gene is TRBJ2-5, the V gene TRBV11-1; no check of the table's D call, TRBD2, against the DNA was made. The germline CDR1 and CDR2 sequences are SGHAT and FQDESV (reference sequence). The CDR3 length equals 15 residues, ends included. The CDR3 sequence: CASTPTRLAGETQYL.

V and J are TRBV7-2 and TRBJ2-7; D gene ambiguous. Germline CDR1 is SGHTA and CDR2 is FQGNSA. The CDR3 is 11 residues long. The V and J ends lost 1 base and 9 bases respectively, with 7 bases between them. The CDR3: CASSLGWVQYF. The CDR3 DNA reads as TGTGCCAGCAGCTTAGGGTGGGTGCAGTACTTC.

This clonotype has just one count. It may be a read error: a sequence one base away is much more abundant. V usage is TRBV18 and J usage is TRBJ2-2; D is unclear. The germline V gene has CDR1 KGHSH and CDR2 LQKENI. Trimming cost V 6 bases and J 1 base, with 9 bases left between them. CDR3 length equals 14 residues. The CDR3 coding sequence is TGTGCCAGCTCGCAGGAAATGAACACCGGGGAGCTGTTTTTT. It is translated as CASSQEMNTGELFF.

This sequence joins TRBV11-2 and TRBJ2-5, with D perhaps being TRBD1 or TRBD2 (5 bases each). V was pared by 3 bases and J by 10 bases, with 15 bases between. Germline V gene lookup returns CDR1 SGHAT and CDR2 FQNNGV. This CDR3 is 13 amino acids long. The DNA of the CDR3 is TGTGCCAGCAGCTTGATGGGACCAGATATCCAGTACTTC. Its protein is CASSLMGPDIQYF.

A word on this clonotype: One end of the junction varies from germline; a read error may be responsible. The chain recombines TRBV12-3 or TRBV12-4 with TRBJ2-1; D might be TRBD2 (6 bases). The CDR3 length is 15 residues. This CDR3 is CANSLALATVNEQFF. The CDR3 DNA sequence: TGTGCCAACAGTTTGGCCCTAGCGACAGTCAACGAGCAGTTCTTC.

As regards this clonotype: At one of its ends the junction is not consistent with the germline gene, which may arise from a read error. V usage is TRBV7-8 and J usage is TRBJ1-5; TRBD1 might be the D (6 bases). This CDR3 has 15 residues. CDR1 and CDR2 from the germline V gene are SGHVS and FQNEAQ. The CDR3 DNA is TGTGCCAGCAACTTATCGGGACATGTTGGCCAGCCCCAGCATTTT. This sequence encodes CASNLSGHVGQPQHF.

To note about this clonotype: Relative to the germline gene, one junction end is altered; a read error may explain this. V gene TRBV7-9 combines with J gene TRBJ2-2, with unresolved D. Per the germline V gene, CDR1 is SEHNR and CDR2 is FQNEAQ (reference sequence). CDR3 size: 15 residues. CDR3 nucleotides: TGTGCCATCAGCTCGGGTCTCACGAACACCGGGGAGCTGTTTTTT. Encoded protein: CAISSGLTNTGELFF.

On this clonotype: Germline and junction disagree at one end, which may indicate a read error. V usage is TRBV5-1 and J usage is TRBJ2-2; D remains unclear. CDR1 and CDR2 (germline): SGHRS, YFSETQ. This CDR3 comprises 15 residues. The CDR3 is CASSLGLVNTGELFF. CDR3 in DNA: TGCGCCAGCAGCTTAGGGCTGGTGAACACCGGTGAGCTGTTTTTT.